A selection of T cell receptor beta chains follows, all from one sample in a study of cytomegalovirus exposure and HLA in healthy donors. Profiling relied on immunoSEQ multiplex PCR, and the TCRdb table lists in-frame clones only, not all of them. The sample gives more than 85,000 clones, 69% of which show up once; less than 1.5% is in the top ten. Sequencing was done on a sample of PBMCs. The receptors were gathered from a female donor in good health and CMV-seronegative. CDR3s include the opening cysteine and the closing phenylalanine or tryptophan. The order of the fields is clone size, D gene, J gene, V gene, CDR3 protein, CDR3 DNA. A D gene is named only where the DNA matches it firmly. Part of the rows lack a size; the others show once, few, many or a class for expanded clones.

NA	TRBD2	TRBJ2-1	TRBV9	CASSVDWLAGATNEQFF	TGTGCCAGCAGCGTAGATTGGCTAGCGGGGGCCACAAATGAGCAGTTCTTC
NA	TRBD1	TRBJ1-2	TRBV7-9	CASSRDSYGYTF	TGTGCCAGCAGCAGGGACAGCTATGGCTACACCTTC
once	NA	TRBJ2-5	TRBV11-3	CATRDLKETQYF	TGTGCCACCCGGGACTTAAAAGAGACCCAGTACTTC
NA	TRBD1	TRBJ1-2	TRBV5-6	CASSLVDRVDGYTF	TGTGCCAGCAGCTTGGTTGACAGGGTCGATGGCTACACCTTC
NA	TRBD1	TRBJ1-5	TRBV30	CAWSVQGQGLQPQHF	TGTGCCTGGAGTGTACAGGGACAGGGCCTACAGCCCCAGCATTTT
NA	TRBD2	TRBJ2-5	TRBV7-2	CASSFGPGPFSGGQETQYF	TGTGCCAGCAGCTTCGGGCCTGGGCCTTTTAGCGGGGGACAAGAGACCCAGTACTTC
NA	NA	TRBJ1-2	TRBV12-5	CASGLVPPLRGLDYGYTF	TGTGCTAGTGGTTTGGTTCCCCCCCTACGCGGACTCGACTATGGCTACACCTTC
NA	TRBD1	TRBJ2-2	TRBV5-5	CASSLEGQGNPGELFF	TGTGCCAGCAGCTTGGAGGGACAGGGTAATCCCGGGGAGCTGTTTTTT
NA	TRBD1	TRBJ2-7	TRBV4-1	CASSRKGGPYEQYF	TGCGCCAGCAGCCGGAAAGGGGGCCCCTACGAGCAGTACTTC
once	NA	TRBJ1-2	TRBV6-1	CASSYDTRMVGYTF	TGTGCCAGCAGCTACGACACCCGGATGGTCGGCTACACCTTC
NA	TRBD1	TRBJ2-1	TRBV4-2	CASSQFEGQGVSNEQFF	TGTGCCAGCAGCCAATTCGAGGGGCAGGGGGTTTCCAATGAGCAGTTCTTC
NA	TRBD1	TRBJ2-5	TRBV11-2	CASSAGTGARETQYF	TGTGCCAGCAGCGCAGGGACAGGGGCCCGAGAGACCCAGTACTTC
NA	NA	TRBJ1-1	TRBV28	CASSLGGWLIEAFF	TGTGCCAGCAGTTTGGGGGGGTGGCTAATAGAAGCTTTCTTT
few	TRBD1	TRBJ1-6	TRBV5-6	CASSFRQGAISRSDSPLHF	TGTGCCAGCAGCTTTAGACAGGGGGCGATATCCCGTAGTGATTCACCCCTCCACTTT
few	TRBD1	TRBJ2-2	TRBV9	CASSVDRGPGGELFF	TGTGCCAGCAGCGTGGACAGGGGGCCTGGCGGGGAGCTGTTTTTT
NA	NA	TRBJ2-7	TRBV7-9	CASSLLTSSYEQYF	TGTGCCAGCAGCTTACTCACTAGTTCCTACGAGCAGTACTTC
NA	NA	TRBJ1-1	TRBV19	CASVEQNTEAFF	TGTGCCAGTGTTGAACAGAACACTGAAGCTTTCTTT
NA	NA	TRBJ1-5	TRBV28	CASTWASNQPQHF	TGTGCCAGCACCTGGGCCTCAAATCAGCCCCAGCATTTT
NA	NA	TRBJ1-2	TRBV15	CATSRGQFGYTF	TGTGCCACCAGCAGAGGACAGTTTGGCTACACCTTC
NA	TRBD1	TRBJ1-2	TRBV7-9	CASSSQNPTGRYGYTF	TGTGCCAGCAGCTCCCAGAACCCGACAGGGCGCTATGGCTACACCTTC
NA	TRBD2	TRBJ2-7	TRBV4-2	CASSLGLAESSEQYF	TGTGCCAGCAGCCTCGGACTAGCGGAGAGCTCCGAGCAGTACTTC
NA	NA	TRBJ2-2	TRBV7-8	CASSLGSPPGELFF	TGTGCCAGCAGCTTAGGTAGTCCGCCCGGGGAGCTGTTTTTT
few	NA	TRBJ1-3	TRBV11-2	CASSLGPGYGNTIYF	TGTGCCAGCAGCTTAGGCCCAGGGTACGGAAACACCATATATTTT
NA	NA	TRBJ1-5	TRBV6-1	CASSSGWNQPQHF	TGTGCCAGCAGTTCCGGGTGGAATCAGCCCCAGCATTTT
few	TRBD2	TRBJ2-1	TRBV5-1	CASSTTSGRAGFNEQFF	TGCGCCAGCAGCACGACTAGCGGGAGGGCCGGTTTCAATGAGCAGTTCTTC
NA	NA	TRBJ2-2	TRBV10-3	CAISVGTTTGELFF	TGTGCCATCAGTGTGGGGACAACAACCGGGGAGCTGTTTTTT
once	NA	TRBJ2-2	TRBV9	CASSVDFTYGGELFF	TGTGCCAGCAGCGTAGATTTTACCTATGGCGGGGAGCTGTTTTTT
NA	TRBD2	TRBJ2-7	TRBV27	CASSGAGSSYEQYF	TGTGCCAGCAGTGGAGCGGGGAGCTCCTACGAGCAGTACTTC
NA	TRBD1	TRBJ2-7	TRBV30	CAWGTGQGLVEQYF	TGTGCCTGGGGAACGGGACAGGGTCTTGTCGAGCAGTACTTC
NA	NA	TRBJ1-4	TRBV7-8	CASSWTSGVNEKLFF	TGTGCCAGCAGCTGGACGTCAGGGGTTAATGAAAAACTGTTTTTT
NA	TRBD1	TRBJ2-2	TRBV18	CASSHDRGLSTGELFF	TGTGCCAGCTCACACGACAGGGGCCTGAGTACCGGGGAGCTGTTTTTT
NA	NA	TRBJ2-6	TRBV12-1	CASSFGRTRPQTSGANVLTF	TGTGCCAGCAGCTTTGGACGTACTAGGCCCCAAACCTCTGGGGCCAACGTCCTGACTTTC
NA	NA	TRBJ2-2	TRBV14	CASSQDPTGPYTGELFF	TGTGCCAGCAGCCAAGATCCAACAGGGCCCTACACCGGGGAGCTGTTTTTT
NA	TRBD2	TRBJ2-1	TRBV6-1	CASSEDAGAYNEQFF	TGTGCCAGCAGTGAAGATGCGGGGGCCTACAATGAGCAGTTCTTC
few	NA	TRBJ1-2	TRBV29-1	CSVGGVAYGYTF	TGCAGCGTTGGGGGAGTGGCGTATGGCTACACCTTC
NA	TRBD1	TRBJ1-4	TRBV30	CAWSRQGTNEKLFF	TGTGCCTGGAGTCGACAGGGGACTAATGAAAAACTGTTTTTT
NA	NA	TRBJ1-2	TRBV4-3	CASSQDPKGYGYTF	TGCGCCAGCAGCCAAGATCCAAAGGGGTATGGCTACACCTTC
NA	TRBD1	TRBJ2-5	TRBV30	CDWSAPALQGAGETQYF	TGTGACTGGAGTGCACCCGCGTTGCAGGGGGCAGGAGAGACCCAGTACTTC
NA	NA	TRBJ1-2	TRBV6-6	CASSYGAGDNYGYTF	TGTGCCAGCAGTTACGGGGCAGGAGATAACTATGGCTACACCTTC
NA	NA	TRBJ1-2	TRBV6-5	CASRSGGKANYGYTF	TGTGCCAGCAGATCGGGGGGTAAAGCTAACTATGGCTACACCTTC
NA	NA	TRBJ1-1	TRBV19	CASSIDWPFEAFF	TGTGCCAGTAGTATAGATTGGCCCTTTGAAGCTTTCTTT
NA	NA	TRBJ1-5	TRBV6-6	CASRSRGLNQPQHF	TGTGCCAGCAGATCCCGGGGTCTCAATCAGCCCCAGCATTTT
once	NA	TRBJ1-1	TRBV27	CASSLAENTEAFF	TGTGCCAGCAGTTTAGCAGAGAACACTGAAGCTTTCTTT
few	TRBD2	TRBJ2-5	TRBV4-1	CASSQTSAQETQYF	TGCGCCAGCAGCCAGACTAGCGCCCAAGAGACCCAGTACTTC
once	TRBD2	TRBJ2-5	TRBV29-1	CSVGRASGFETQYF	TGCAGCGTTGGAAGGGCTAGCGGGTTCGAGACCCAGTACTTC
NA	TRBD1	TRBJ1-1	TRBV5-8	CASSSLSGTGGTEAFF	TGTGCCAGCAGCTCCCTCTCCGGGACAGGGGGCACTGAAGCTTTCTTT
few	NA	TRBJ2-7	TRBV4-3	CASSLGRTLGSEQYF	TGCGCCAGCAGCCTAGGAAGAACCCTAGGGAGTGAGCAGTACTTC
once	TRBD1	TRBJ1-5	TRBV9	CASSATGDSNQPQHF	TGTGCCAGCAGCGCGACAGGGGATAGCAATCAGCCCCAGCATTTT
NA	TRBD1	TRBJ1-1	TRBV2	CASSGDSSTEAFF	TGTGCCAGCAGTGGGGACAGCAGCACTGAAGCTTTCTTT
NA	NA	TRBJ1-1	TRBV7-9	CASSLREDGDTEAFF	TGTGCCAGCAGCTTAAGGGAGGACGGGGACACTGAAGCTTTCTTT
NA	NA	TRBJ1-3	TRBV9	CASSVKAGAGNTIYF	TGTGCCAGCAGCGTAAAGGCAGGGGCTGGAAACACCATATATTTT
NA	TRBD1	TRBJ2-7	TRBV4-1	CASSPGTGHFYEQYF	TGCGCCAGCAGCCCGGGGACAGGGCACTTCTACGAGCAGTACTTC
NA	TRBD1	TRBJ1-2	TRBV29-1	CSVGDRALIGYTF	TGCAGCGTTGGGGACAGGGCACTCATCGGCTACACCTTC
few	NA	TRBJ2-3	TRBV13	CASSPAGRSTDTQYF	TGTGCCAGCAGCCCCGCGGGACGGAGCACAGATACGCAGTATTTT
NA	TRBD1	TRBJ1-1	TRBV27	CASSFRTGSMNTEAFF	TGTGCCAGCAGTTTTAGGACAGGGTCCATGAACACTGAAGCTTTCTTT
few	TRBD1	TRBJ2-7	TRBV6-5	CASSYSGDRPYEQYF	TGTGCCAGCAGTTACTCGGGGGACAGGCCCTACGAGCAGTACTTC
NA	TRBD1	TRBJ2-7	TRBV28	CASSLALGQGYEQYF	TGTGCCAGCAGTTTAGCCCTTGGACAGGGCTACGAGCAGTACTTC
NA	NA	TRBJ2-7	TRBV5-1	CASSQGSYEQYF	TGCGCCAGCAGTCAGGGTTCCTACGAGCAGTACTTC
NA	TRBD1	TRBJ1-1	TRBV4-1	CASSHDRGRRNTEAFF	TGCGCCAGCAGCCATGACAGGGGCAGGAGGAACACTGAAGCTTTCTTT